Each of the 21 T cell receptor beta chains below was sequenced from the same sample in a study of beta chain features in type 1 diabetes. Study results and limitations: Moderately but significantly shorter TCRB CDR3s were found in Type 1 diabetes patients in all four CD4+ subsets.

No antigen has been identified for these receptors. What was sequenced were expressed TCRB transcripts, since all of the isolated RNA had been reverse transcribed. Sequencing used immunoSEQ multiplex PCR; TCRdb keeps in-frame clones, though not all of them. Among about 160,000 clones listed, 6.5% to 10% were seen once. Input material: central memory CD4+ T cells from blood. The receptor set was obtained from a young woman with type 1 diabetes.

J is TRBJ2-1 and V is TRBV30; TRBD2 agrees at 9 bases. J lost 4 bases, V lost 4 bases, and 2 bases had no gene match. The CDR3 is 13 residues long. Germline loops: CDR1 GTSNPN, CDR2 SVGIG (reference sequence). CDR3 protein: CAWTSGTYNEQFF. CDR3 bases: TGTGCCTGGACTAGCGGGACTTACAATGAGCAGTTCTTC.

This clone was seen a handful of times. The chain links TRBV2 to TRBJ2-5; 7 bases line up with TRBD1. The V gene end was trimmed by 7 bases and the J gene end by 4 bases; junction bases not matched to a gene: 6. Germline-derived CDR1 and CDR2 are SNHLY and FYNNEI. The length of the CDR3 is 13 residues. In DNA form, the CDR3 reads TGTGCCAGCAACCGGGACAGCGGAGAGACCCAGTACTTC. Its translation is CASNRDSGETQYF.

This clone was observed at least ten times. This rearrangement joins TRBV7-3 to TRBJ2-1; D is ambiguous. Trimming removed 2 bases at V and 5 bases at J, with 7 bases between. The CDR3 covers 13 residues. Germline lookup yields CDR1 SGHTA and CDR2 FQGTGA. The CDR3 nucleotides read TGTGCCAGCAGCTTAGACTCAAACAATGAGCAGTTCTTC. Translating gives CASSLDSNNEQFF.

This clone was counted only a few times. V and J are TRBV6-6 and TRBJ2-3, with 7 positions matching TRBD2. Germline loops: CDR1 MNHNY, CDR2 SVGAGI (reference sequence). J was trimmed by 1 base and V by 2 bases; bases with no gene match: 6. The CDR3 is 16 amino acids. The CDR3 protein is CASSYDPAGRTDTQYF. CDR3 coding DNA: TGTGCCAGCAGTTACGATCCAGCGGGGCGCACAGATACGCAGTATTTT.

This clone turned up a few times. The same CDR3 can be traced to other DNA sequences in this sample. This sequence joins TRBV7-2 and TRBJ2-3; unclear D gene. Looked up from germline, CDR1 is SGHTA and CDR2 is FQGNSA. V was clipped by 4 bases and J by 0 bases, with 8 bases between them. The CDR3 covers 14 residues. CDR3 loop: CASSSSSSTDTQYF. In DNA form, the CDR3 reads TGTGCCAGCAGCTCCTCCTCTAGCACAGATACGCAGTATTTT.

This clone occurred a few times. The chain joins TRBV4-1 to TRBJ2-4, with a tentative D call TRBD2 (5 bases). Germline lookup yields CDR1 MGHRA and CDR2 YSYEKL. Between the trimmed V and J ends, which lost 1 base and 2 bases, there was a span of 15 bases. This CDR3 spans 17 amino acids. CDR3 coding DNA: TGCGCCAGCAGCCAAGGGGCCCCCCGGGGAACCAAAAACATTCAGTACTTC. This translates into CASSQGAPRGTKNIQYF.

The chain combines TRBV5-4 with TRBJ1-2; D uncertain. V lost 1 base and J 5 bases, leaving 12 bases between the germline ends. Germline V gene lookup returns CDR1 SGHNT and CDR2 YYREEE (reference sequence). The CDR3 runs 14 residues. The chain's CDR3 is CASSLQAIGYGYTF. CDR3 DNA sequence: TGTGCCAGCAGCTTGCAGGCCATTGGGTATGGCTACACCTTC.

The rearrangement joins TRBV10-3 to TRBJ1-1; D unclear. The V and J ends lost 0 bases and 8 bases respectively, with 7 bases between them. Germline CDR1 and CDR2: ENHRY and SYGVKD. The CDR3 covers 12 residues. CDR3 amino acids: CAISESGREAFF. Here the CDR3 DNA reads TGTGCCATCAGTGAGTCAGGCAGGGAAGCTTTCTTT.

In the case of this clone: The same CDR3 also results from other DNA sequences found in this sample. The chain uses TRBV5-4 and TRBJ2-3; TRBD1 is a possible D gene (6 bases). This CDR3 region has 14 residues. The V and J ends lost 3 bases and 1 base respectively, with 9 bases between them. Germline loops: CDR1 SGHNT, CDR2 YYREEE (reference sequence). CDR3 coding DNA: TGTGCCAGCAGCTCCAGGGGCGGCACAGATACGCAGTATTTT. This encodes CASSSRGGTDTQYF.

This sequence joins TRBV7-2 and TRBJ1-1; no definite D call. The germline V gene has CDR1 SGHTA and CDR2 FQGNSA. This CDR3 region has 15 residues. The ends were cut back, 5 bases at V and 1 base at J, with 14 bases in the middle. The CDR3 bases are TGTGCCAGCAGCGTCGGGTTGAATCAGAACACTGAAGCTTTCTTT. Protein product: CASSVGLNQNTEAFF. The variable domain in full, completed from reference TRBV7-2 and TRBJ1-1, reads GAGVSQSPSNKVTEKGKDVELRCDPISGHTALYWYRQSLGQGLEFLIYFQGNSAPDKSGLPSDRFSAERTGGSVSTLTIQRTQQEDSAVYLCASSVGLNQNTEAFFGQGTRLTVV.

The rearrangement links TRBV7-8 to TRBJ1-2; the match to TRBD1 covers 7 bases. Trimming at V came to 5 bases and at J to 6 bases, leaving 6 bases not matched to a gene. This CDR3 region has 13 residues. CDR1 SGHVS and CDR2 FQNEAQ come from the germline V gene. CDR3 protein: CASSQDRTHGYTF. The CDR3 nucleotides read TGTGCCAGCAGCCAGGACAGGACCCATGGCTACACCTTC.

This clone was seen a handful of times. The chain joins TRBV7-8 to TRBJ1-2; possibly TRBD1 for D (5 bases). The CDR3 runs to 14 residues. The germline CDR1 and CDR2 sequences are SGHVS and FQNEAQ. V dropped 5 bases and J dropped 2 bases, with 12 bases sitting between them. For the CDR3, the DNA is TGTGCCAGCAGCCCCACAGGTGTCAACTATGGCTACACCTTC. Protein sequence: CASSPTGVNYGYTF.

The chain couples TRBV7-2 to TRBJ2-3; TRBD2 aligns across 10 bases. The CDR3 covers 15 residues. Germline V gene lookup returns CDR1 SGHTA and CDR2 FQGNSA. V lost 6 bases and J lost 0; bases outside the gene matches: 3. The CDR3 here is CASRSGRASTDTQYF. For the CDR3, the DNA is TGTGCCAGCAGAAGCGGGAGGGCTAGCACAGATACGCAGTATTTT.

The CDR3 nucleotides are TGTGCCAGCAGTCCCTTAGCGGGAGGTGAAAAGACCCAGTACTTC. This sequence encodes CASSPLAGGEKTQYF. The genes are TRBV6-5 and TRBJ2-5, with TRBD2 matching 10 bases. Unmatched junction bases numbered 9, after V lost 5 bases and J lost 6 bases. CDR3 size: 15 residues. CDR1 and CDR2 (germline): MNHEY, SVGAGI.

The V gene is TRBV5-1, the J gene TRBJ2-5; tentative D call: TRBD2 (7 bases). The germline V gene has CDR1 SGHRS and CDR2 YFSETQ. The length of the CDR3 is 13 residues. The V and J ends lost 6 bases and 6 bases respectively, with 15 bases between them. The CDR3 spells CASTESGTQTQYF. The CDR3 DNA sequence: TGCGCCAGCACCGAAAGCGGGACACAGACCCAGTACTTC.

The chain couples TRBV11-2 to TRBJ2-4, with no clear D. The CDR3 is made up of 15 amino acids. V was clipped by 7 bases and J by 0 bases, with 13 bases between them. Germline CDR1 is SGHAT and CDR2 is FQNNGV. CDR3 nucleotides: TGTGCCAGCACTCAAGGCGGTGGAGCCAAAAACATTCAGTACTTC. As protein: CASTQGGGAKNIQYF.

This clone was found a few times. The CDR3 loop reads CASSLGSQRSDTQYF. DNA of the CDR3: TGTGCCAGCAGCTTAGGGTCGCAGCGCTCCGATACGCAGTATTTT. The V gene is TRBV7-2, the J gene TRBJ2-3; no clear D gene. V was trimmed by 1 base and J by 6 bases, leaving 14 bases between them. This CDR3 comprises 15 residues. Germline V CDR1 and CDR2: SGHTA, FQGNSA. Based on the CDR3 plus reference TRBV7-2 and TRBJ2-3, the full variable domain is GAGVSQSPSNKVTEKGKDVELRCDPISGHTALYWYRQSLGQGLEFLIYFQGNSAPDKSGLPSDRFSAERTGGSVSTLTIQRTQQEDSAVYLCASSLGSQRSDTQYFGPGTRLTVL.

This clone showed up just a few times. The rearrangement joins TRBV4-3 to TRBJ2-5; tentatively, D is TRBD1 (5 bases). CDR3 size: 14 residues. Per germline, CDR1 LGHNA and CDR2 YSLEER. Trimming removed 0 bases from V and 14 bases from J, with 19 bases in between. CDR3 region: CASSQDLRGSPPYF. CDR3 DNA sequence: TGCGCCAGCAGCCAAGATTTAAGGGGCTCGCCCCCTTACTTC.

The rearrangement links TRBV30 to TRBJ2-3, with 12 bases that match TRBD2. The CDR3 spans 14 residues. Germline CDR1 reads GTSNPN; CDR2 reads SVGIG (reference sequence). Trimming at V came to 3 bases and at J to 3 bases, leaving 1 base not matched to a gene. The CDR3: CAWRTSGSTDTQYF. As DNA, the CDR3 is TGTGCCTGGAGGACTAGCGGGAGTACAGATACGCAGTATTTT. Drawing the rest from reference TRBV30 and TRBJ2-3, the complete variable domain is SQTIHQWPATLVQPVGSPLSLECTVEGTSNPNLYWYRQAAGRGLQLLFYSVGIGQISSEVPQNLSASRPQDRQFILSSKKLLLSDSGFYLCAWRTSGSTDTQYFGPGTRLTVL.

Many counts were recorded for this clone. The J gene is TRBJ2-1, the V gene TRBV30, with D possibly matching TRBD1 (6 bases). Germline CDR1 and CDR2: GTSNPN and SVGIG (reference sequence). The CDR3 is 12 amino acids. V lost 0 bases to trimming and J lost 9 bases, with 9 bases between them. The CDR3 here is CAWSVQGAEQFF. The CDR3 DNA sequence: TGTGCCTGGAGTGTACAGGGCGCTGAGCAGTTCTTC.

In its sample, this clone was seen a few times. Other nucleotide sequences from this sample produce the same CDR3. The V gene is TRBV18, the J gene TRBJ2-3; D might be TRBD1 (8 bases). This CDR3 is built from 15 residues. V was trimmed by 2 bases and J by 4 bases, leaving 13 bases between them. The germline gives CDR1 KGHSH, CDR2 LQKENI. As DNA, the CDR3 is TGTGCCAGCTCACCAGGACAGGGAGGGGCAGATACGCAGTATTTT. This codes for CASSPGQGGADTQYF.